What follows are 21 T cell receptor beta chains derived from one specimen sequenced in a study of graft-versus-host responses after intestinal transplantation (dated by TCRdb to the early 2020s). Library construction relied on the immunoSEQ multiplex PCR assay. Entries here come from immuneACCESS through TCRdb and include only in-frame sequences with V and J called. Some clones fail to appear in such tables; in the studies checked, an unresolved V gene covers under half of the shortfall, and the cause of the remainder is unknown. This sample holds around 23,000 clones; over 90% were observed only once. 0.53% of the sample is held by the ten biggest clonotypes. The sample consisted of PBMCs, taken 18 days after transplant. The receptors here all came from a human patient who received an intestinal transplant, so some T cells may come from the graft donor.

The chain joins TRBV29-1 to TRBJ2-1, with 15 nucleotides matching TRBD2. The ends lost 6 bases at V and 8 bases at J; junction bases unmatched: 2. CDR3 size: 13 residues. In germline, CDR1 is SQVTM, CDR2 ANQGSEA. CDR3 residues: CSVGLAGGHEQFF. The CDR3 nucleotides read TGCAGCGTCGGACTAGCGGGGGGGCATGAGCAGTTCTTC.

CDR3 sequence reads: CASSQTLNYGYTF. The CDR3 bases are TGCGCCAGCAGCCAGACACTTAACTATGGCTACACCTTC. The J gene is TRBJ1-2, the V gene TRBV4-1; D is unresolved. Germline values: CDR1 MGHRA, CDR2 YSYEKL. This CDR3 is built from 13 residues. Trimming removed 3 bases at V and 1 base at J, with 6 bases between.

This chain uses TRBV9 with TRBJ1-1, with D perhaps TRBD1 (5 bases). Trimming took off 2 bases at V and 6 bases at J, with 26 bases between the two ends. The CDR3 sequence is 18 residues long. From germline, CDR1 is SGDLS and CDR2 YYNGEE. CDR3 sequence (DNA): TGTGCCAGCAGCGTTGGGCCATACCCCCGGGACCCGATAGCTGAAGCTTTCTTT. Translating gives CASSVGPYPRDPIAEAFF.

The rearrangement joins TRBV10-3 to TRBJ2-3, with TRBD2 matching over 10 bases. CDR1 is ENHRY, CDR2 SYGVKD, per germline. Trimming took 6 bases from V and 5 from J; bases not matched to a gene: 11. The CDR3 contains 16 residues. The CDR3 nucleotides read TGTGCCATCAGACTGAAAAGAGCGGGGGGGGAAGATACGCAGTATTTT. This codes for CAIRLKRAGGEDTQYF.

CDR3 loop: CASSFWTGVTGELFF. CDR3 nucleotides: TGTGCCAGCAGCTTCTGGACGGGGGTCACCGGGGAGCTGTTTTTT. The V gene is TRBV11-2, the J gene TRBJ2-2, with TRBD2 as a possible D gene (6 bases). The V end was cut by 3 bases, the J end by 4 bases, with 12 bases between. The CDR3 loop spans 15 amino acids. Germline values: CDR1 SGHAT, CDR2 FQNNGV.

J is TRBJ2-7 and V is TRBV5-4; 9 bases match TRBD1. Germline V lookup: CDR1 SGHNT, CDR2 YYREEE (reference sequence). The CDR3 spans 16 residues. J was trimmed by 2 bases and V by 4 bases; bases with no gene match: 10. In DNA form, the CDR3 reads TGTGCCAGCAGCGGAGGTCGACAGGGGGGGACCTACGAGCAGTACTTC. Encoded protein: CASSGGRQGGTYEQYF. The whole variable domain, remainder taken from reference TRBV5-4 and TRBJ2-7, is ETGVTQSPTHLIKTRGQQVTLRCSSQSGHNTVSWYQQALGQGPQFIFQYYREEENGRGNFPPRFSGLQFPNYSSELNVNALELDDSALYLCASSGGRQGGTYEQYFGPGTRLTVT.

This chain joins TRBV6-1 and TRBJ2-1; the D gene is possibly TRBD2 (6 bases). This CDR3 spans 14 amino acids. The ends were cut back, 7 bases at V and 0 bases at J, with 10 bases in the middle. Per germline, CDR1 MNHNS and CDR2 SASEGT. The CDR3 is CASTAGSSYNEQFF. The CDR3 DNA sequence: TGTGCCAGCACGGCGGGGAGCTCCTACAATGAGCAGTTCTTC.

CDR3 nucleotide sequence: TGTGCCAGCAGCCAAGCGCAGAATTTGAACACTGAAGCTTTCTTT. Translating gives CASSQAQNLNTEAFF. This chain connects TRBV4-2 to TRBJ1-1; D remains ambiguous. The CDR3 spans 15 residues. CDR1 is LGHNA, CDR2 YNFKEQ, per germline. The V end lost 1 base, the J end lost 0 bases, and 9 bases lay between the germline ends.

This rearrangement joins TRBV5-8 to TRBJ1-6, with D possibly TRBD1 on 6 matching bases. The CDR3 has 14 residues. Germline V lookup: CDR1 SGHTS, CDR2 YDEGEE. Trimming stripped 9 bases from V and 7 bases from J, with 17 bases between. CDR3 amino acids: CATDRVRGNSPLHF. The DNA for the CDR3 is TGTGCCACCGACCGGGTCAGGGGAAATTCACCCCTCCACTTT.

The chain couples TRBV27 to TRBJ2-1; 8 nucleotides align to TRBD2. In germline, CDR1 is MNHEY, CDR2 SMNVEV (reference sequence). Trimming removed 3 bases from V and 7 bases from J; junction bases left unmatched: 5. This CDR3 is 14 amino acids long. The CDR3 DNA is TGTGCCAGCAGTTTGGATCGGGGGGGTAATGAGCAGTTCTTC. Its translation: CASSLDRGGNEQFF.

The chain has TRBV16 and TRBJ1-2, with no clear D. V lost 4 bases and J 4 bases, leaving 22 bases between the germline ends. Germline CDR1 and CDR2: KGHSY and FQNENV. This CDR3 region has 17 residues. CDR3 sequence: CASSRLSVVRKIYGYTF. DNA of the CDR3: TGTGCCAGCAGCCGATTGTCGGTCGTTAGAAAGATCTATGGCTACACCTTC.

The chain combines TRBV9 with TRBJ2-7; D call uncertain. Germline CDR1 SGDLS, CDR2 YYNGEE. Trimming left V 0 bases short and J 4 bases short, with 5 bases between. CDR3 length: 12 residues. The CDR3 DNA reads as TGTGCCAGCAGCGTAGATGAGTACGAGCAGTACTTC. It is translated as CASSVDEYEQYF. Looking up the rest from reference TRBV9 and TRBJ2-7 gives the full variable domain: DSGVTQTPKHLITATGQRVTLRCSPRSGDLSVYWYQQSLDQGLQFLIQYYNGEERAKGNILERFSAQQFPDLHSELNLSSLELGDSALYFCASSVDEYEQYFGPGTRLTVT.

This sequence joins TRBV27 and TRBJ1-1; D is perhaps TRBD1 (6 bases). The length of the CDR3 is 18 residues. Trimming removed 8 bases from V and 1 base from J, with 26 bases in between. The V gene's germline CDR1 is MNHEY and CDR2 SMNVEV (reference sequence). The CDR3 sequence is CASDKGETIRGGNTEAFF. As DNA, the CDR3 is TGTGCCAGCGATAAAGGCGAGACCATCAGAGGGGGGAACACTGAAGCTTTCTTT.

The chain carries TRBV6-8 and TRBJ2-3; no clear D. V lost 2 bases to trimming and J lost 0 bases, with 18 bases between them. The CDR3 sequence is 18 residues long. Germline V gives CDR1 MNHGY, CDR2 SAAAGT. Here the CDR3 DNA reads TGTGCCAGCAGTTACCGGGTGTGGGGATTCACTAGCACAGATACGCAGTATTTT. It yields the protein CASSYRVWGFTSTDTQYF.

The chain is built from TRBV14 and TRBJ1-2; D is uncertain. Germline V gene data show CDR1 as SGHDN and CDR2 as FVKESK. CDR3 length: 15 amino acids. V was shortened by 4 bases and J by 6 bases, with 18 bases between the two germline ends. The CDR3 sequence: CASSPWRSTTNGYTF. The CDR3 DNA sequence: TGTGCCAGCAGCCCCTGGAGGTCAACTACGAATGGCTACACCTTC.

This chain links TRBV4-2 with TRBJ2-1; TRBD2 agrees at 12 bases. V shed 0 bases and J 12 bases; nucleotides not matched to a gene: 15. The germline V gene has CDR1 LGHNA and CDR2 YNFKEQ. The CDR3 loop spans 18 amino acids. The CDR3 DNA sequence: TGTGCCAGCAGCCAAGATGGTGCTAGCGGGGGGGCTCCTGGGGGGCAGTTCTTC. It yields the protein CASSQDGASGGAPGGQFF.

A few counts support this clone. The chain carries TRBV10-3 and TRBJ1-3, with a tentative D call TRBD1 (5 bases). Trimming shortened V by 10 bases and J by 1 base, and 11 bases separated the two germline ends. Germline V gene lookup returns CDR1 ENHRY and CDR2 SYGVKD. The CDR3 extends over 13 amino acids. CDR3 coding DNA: TGTGCCACCTGGACATCGTCTGGAAACACCATATATTTT. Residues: CATWTSSGNTIYF.

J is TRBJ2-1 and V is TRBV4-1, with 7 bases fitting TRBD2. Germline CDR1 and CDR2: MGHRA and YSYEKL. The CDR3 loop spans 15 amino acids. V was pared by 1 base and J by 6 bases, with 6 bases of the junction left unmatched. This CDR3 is CASSQASTSANEQFF. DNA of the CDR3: TGCGCCAGCAGCCAAGCATCAACTAGCGCCAATGAGCAGTTCTTC.

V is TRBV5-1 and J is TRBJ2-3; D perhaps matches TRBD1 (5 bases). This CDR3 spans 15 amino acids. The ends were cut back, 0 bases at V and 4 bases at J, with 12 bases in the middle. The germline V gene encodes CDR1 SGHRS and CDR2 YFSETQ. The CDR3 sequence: CASSLEAGIADTQYF. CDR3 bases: TGCGCCAGCAGCTTGGAGGCAGGGATAGCAGATACGCAGTATTTT.

DNA for the CDR3: TGTGCCAGCAGTGAAGGGGTACAGGGAGGTTATGGCTACACCTTC. It codes for CASSEGVQGGYGYTF. V usage is TRBV6-1 and J usage is TRBJ1-2; D might be TRBD1 (6 bases). V dropped 1 base and J dropped 5 bases, with 14 bases sitting between them. Germline V gives CDR1 MNHNS, CDR2 SASEGT. The CDR3 loop spans 15 amino acids.

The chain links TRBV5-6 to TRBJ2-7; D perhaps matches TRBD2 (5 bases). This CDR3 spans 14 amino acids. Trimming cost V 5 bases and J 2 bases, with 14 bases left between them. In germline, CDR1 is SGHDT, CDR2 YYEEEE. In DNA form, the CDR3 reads TGTGCCAGCAGTTCCGGGATAACCCCCTACGAGCAGTACTTC. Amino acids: CASSSGITPYEQYF.